The 7 T cell receptor beta chains below were found in one sample sequenced in a study of post-analysis software for immune sequencing data. Study-level findings and limits: In patients, TRBV5-6, TRBV5-1 and TRBV20-1 belonged to roughly five TRBV segments found more frequently than in controls.

Antigen specificity for these receptors is unknown. Unique molecular identifiers were built into the TCR beta cDNA libraries. Each CDR3 protein gets one entry after TCRdb re-called the PCR reads with MiXCR. The sample consists of about half a million distinct CDR3 sequences, under 55% of them appearing once. The sequenced sample consisted of blood. These receptors came from a girl between 10 and 17 years old with multiple sclerosis.

This clonotype was detected only a few times. The chain carries TRBV4-1 and TRBJ2-7; D not certain. CDR3 size: 13 residues. The germline V and J ends were trimmed by 1 base and 3 bases, with 7 bases remaining between them. Germline values: CDR1 MGHRA, CDR2 YSYEKL. The CDR3 region has the DNA TGCGCCAGCAGCCAAGGGCAAGACTACGAGCAGTACTTC. Its translation: CASSQGQDYEQYF.

This clonotype was counted a few times. The chain uses TRBV7-6 and TRBJ2-1, with D perhaps TRBD1 or TRBD2 (7 bases each). The CDR3 consists of 17 residues. The V end lost 1 base, the J end lost 0 bases, and 13 bases lay between the germline ends. Germline CDR1 SGHVS, CDR2 FNYEAQ. The CDR3 loop is CASSLVSRGGSYNEQFF. The CDR3 DNA follows: TGTGCCAGCAGCTTAGTGTCCAGGGGGGGCTCCTACAATGAGCAGTTCTTC.

This clonotype was counted between two and nine times. The chain joins TRBV5-5 to TRBJ2-7, with D unresolved. The germline V gene encodes CDR1 SGHKS and CDR2 YYEKEE (reference sequence). Trimming left V 2 bases short and J 5 bases short, with 5 bases between. This CDR3 contains 11 residues. CDR3 protein: CASSFIHEQYF. As DNA, the CDR3 is TGTGCCAGCAGCTTTATTCACGAGCAGTACTTC.

The chain recombines TRBV6-5 with TRBJ2-5; maybe TRBD2 (6 bases). Judging by the DNA end, TRBJ2-7 fits better; the J call may be wrong. The CDR3 loop spans 14 amino acids. Germline CDR1 and CDR2: MNHEY and SVGAGI. The CDR3 reads CASSFGGEVYEQYF. CDR3 nucleotide sequence: TGTGCCAGCAGTTTCGGGGGAGAGGTCTACGAGCAGTACTTC.

This clonotype was detected a few times. The genes are TRBV5-1 and TRBJ2-1; 11 bases line up with TRBD2. J gave up 5 bases and V 4 bases, and 5 bases lay outside the gene matches. CDR3 length: 15 residues. Germline V gene lookup returns CDR1 SGHRS and CDR2 YFSETQ. CDR3 protein: CASSPEGLADNEQFF. The CDR3 bases are TGCGCCAGCAGCCCGGAGGGACTAGCGGACAATGAGCAGTTCTTC.

The sample holds a few counts of this clonotype. V and J are TRBV5-1 and TRBJ2-1; no reliable D call. The CDR3 is made up of 15 amino acids. The V gene's germline CDR1 is SGHRS and CDR2 YFSETQ. Trimming removed 0 bases at V and 5 bases at J, with 12 bases between. The CDR3 is CASSLAFRADNEQFF. In DNA form, the CDR3 reads TGCGCCAGCAGCTTGGCCTTCCGGGCGGACAATGAGCAGTTCTTC. Filled out from reference TRBV5-1 and TRBJ2-1, the complete variable domain reads KAGVTQTPRYLIKTRGQQVTLSCSPISGHRSVSWYQQTPGQGLQFLFEYFSETQRNKGNFPGRFSGRQFSNSRSEMNVSTLELGDSALYLCASSLAFRADNEQFFGPGTRLTVL.

The chain employs TRBV28 and TRBJ2-3, with 13 bases matching TRBD2. The V gene's germline CDR1 is MDHEN and CDR2 SYDVKM. After removal of 5 bases from V and 4 bases from J, the junction contained 18 bases not matched to a gene. The CDR3 totals 20 residues. The CDR3 spells CASSLGILAGGEVKADTQYF. CDR3 DNA: TGTGCCAGCAGTCTTGGGATACTAGCGGGAGGGGAAGTCAAAGCAGATACGCAGTATTTT.